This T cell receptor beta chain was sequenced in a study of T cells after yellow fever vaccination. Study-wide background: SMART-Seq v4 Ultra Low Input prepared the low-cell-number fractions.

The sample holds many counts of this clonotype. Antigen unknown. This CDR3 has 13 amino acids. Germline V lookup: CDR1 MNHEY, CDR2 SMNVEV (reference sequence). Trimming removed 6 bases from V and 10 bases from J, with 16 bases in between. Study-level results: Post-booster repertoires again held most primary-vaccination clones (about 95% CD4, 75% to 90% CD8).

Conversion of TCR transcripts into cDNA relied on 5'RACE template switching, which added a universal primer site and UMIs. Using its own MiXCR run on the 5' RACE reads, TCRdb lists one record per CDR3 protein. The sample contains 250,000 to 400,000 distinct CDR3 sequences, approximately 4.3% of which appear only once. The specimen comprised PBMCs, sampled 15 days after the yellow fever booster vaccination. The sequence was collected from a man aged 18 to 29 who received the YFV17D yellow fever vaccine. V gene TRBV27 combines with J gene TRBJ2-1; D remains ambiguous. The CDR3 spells CASSPQPGGEQFF. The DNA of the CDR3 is TGTGCCAGCAGCCCCCAACCCGGCGGAGAGCAGTTCTTC.